The 10 T cell receptor beta chains in this list originate from one sample, sequenced in a study of immune characterization of retroperitoneal liposarcoma. TCRdb used MiXCR to reprocess the PCR reads, holding one entry per CDR3 protein. Here the sample spans about 10,000 distinct CDR3 sequences, over 25% being singletons. Sequencing was carried out using blood. These receptors were obtained from a male donor with retroperitoneal liposarcoma.

This clonotype was detected only a few times. The rearrangement links TRBV11-3 to TRBJ2-1; D is unclear. V gave up 5 bases and J gave up 4 bases, with 15 bases separating them. The CDR3 covers 15 residues. Germline CDR1 and CDR2: SGHNT and YENEEA. This chain's CDR3 is CASSPRLAGYNEQFF. Written as DNA, the CDR3 is TGTGCCAGCAGCCCTCGTTTAGCCGGTTACAATGAGCAGTTCTTC.

The chain has TRBV6-2 or TRBV6-3 and TRBJ1-2, with unresolved D. The CDR3 is made up of 15 amino acids. Germline CDR1 MNHEY, CDR2 SVGEGT. The V gene lost 1 base and the J gene lost 6 bases, with 15 bases spanning the gap. CDR3 in amino acids: CASSYYIAAEDGYTF. DNA for the CDR3: TGTGCCAGCAGTTACTACATCGCGGCAGAGGATGGCTACACCTTC.

A single count supports this clonotype. This could be a read error, since a much larger clone is one nucleotide away. The rearrangement links TRBV6-8 to TRBJ2-1; D could derive from TRBD1 or TRBD2 (5 bases each). V dropped 6 bases and J dropped 10 bases, with 19 bases sitting between them. CDR1 MNHGY and CDR2 SAAAGT come from the germline V gene. The CDR3 runs to 14 residues. CDR3: CASSAGTGPYEQFF. The CDR3 nucleotides read TGTGCCAGCAGCGCCGGGACGGGCCCCTACGAGCAGTTCTTC.

This clonotype is termed medium-sized (0.01 to 0.1%). V usage is TRBV4-1 and J usage is TRBJ2-3; 8 bases agree with TRBD2. With 2 bases clipped from V and 3 bases from J, the junction kept 4 bases outside the gene matches. Germline CDR1 and CDR2: MGHRA and YSYEKL. The CDR3 loop spans 15 amino acids. Here the CDR3 DNA reads TGCGCCAGCAGCCAAATACTAGCGGATACAGATACGCAGTATTTT. Protein: CASSQILADTDTQYF.

This clonotype was seen only a few times. The genes are TRBV29-1 and TRBJ2-1, with D unresolved. Trimming stripped 3 bases from V and 0 bases from J, with 12 bases between. The CDR3 is made up of 15 amino acids. Germline CDR1 is SQVTM and CDR2 is ANQGSEA. Written as DNA, the CDR3 is TGCAGCGTTGATTCGGGTTTTAGCTCCTACAATGAGCAGTTCTTC. It encodes CSVDSGFSSYNEQFF.

This chain's CDR3 is CASRLGSLTYEQYV. The CDR3 region has the DNA TGTGCCAGCAGGTTAGGCAGTTTAACCTACGAGCAGTACGTC. The V call is TRBV6-1, the J call TRBJ2-7; D gene ambiguous. The CDR3 sequence is 14 residues long. Germline CDR1 is MNHNS and CDR2 is SASEGT. V was clipped by 6 bases and J by 2 bases, with 14 bases between them.

This clonotype qualifies as medium-sized. The J gene is TRBJ1-1, the V gene TRBV6-6, with D perhaps matching TRBD1 (5 bases). V lost 2 bases and J 7 bases, leaving 11 bases between the germline ends. Germline V gene lookup returns CDR1 MNHNY and CDR2 SVGAGI (reference sequence). CDR3 length equals 13 residues. The CDR3 bases are TGTGCCAGCAGTTACCCAGGGTTTGGTGAAGCTTTCTTT. Amino acids: CASSYPGFGEAFF.

In its sample, this clonotype is medium-sized (0.01 to 0.1%). The chain employs TRBV7-2 and TRBJ1-2; no firm D call. Per germline, CDR1 SGHTA and CDR2 FQGNSA. Trimming cost V 5 bases and J 7 bases, with 17 bases left between them. This CDR3 has 14 residues. For the CDR3, the DNA is TGTGCCAGCAGCGGTCTGGGTTATCGGGCTGGCTACACCTTC. Protein: CASSGLGYRAGYTF.

In nucleotides, the CDR3 is TGTGCCTGGAGTGCCGGACAGGGTTACAATGAGCAGTTCTTC. Amino acids: CAWSAGQGYNEQFF. The chain carries TRBV30 and TRBJ2-1; 8 positions match TRBD1. Germline V CDR1 and CDR2: GTSNPN, SVGIG (reference sequence). The CDR3 runs 14 residues. V shed 1 base, J shed 4 bases, and the junction held 3 bases outside the gene matches.

V and J are TRBV5-1 and TRBJ1-1, with a tentative D call TRBD1 (5 bases). The V and J ends lost 1 base and 1 base respectively, with 11 bases between them. The CDR3 is 15 residues long. Germline V gene lookup returns CDR1 SGHRS and CDR2 YFSETQ. The CDR3 region has the DNA TGCGCCAGCAGCTTGATGGGGCAGGAGAACACTGAAGCTTTCTTT. It codes for CASSLMGQENTEAFF. Combining the CDR3 with reference TRBV5-1 and TRBJ1-1 gives the whole variable domain KAGVTQTPRYLIKTRGQQVTLSCSPISGHRSVSWYQQTPGQGLQFLFEYFSETQRNKGNFPGRFSGRQFSNSRSEMNVSTLELGDSALYLCASSLMGQENTEAFFGQGTRLTVV.